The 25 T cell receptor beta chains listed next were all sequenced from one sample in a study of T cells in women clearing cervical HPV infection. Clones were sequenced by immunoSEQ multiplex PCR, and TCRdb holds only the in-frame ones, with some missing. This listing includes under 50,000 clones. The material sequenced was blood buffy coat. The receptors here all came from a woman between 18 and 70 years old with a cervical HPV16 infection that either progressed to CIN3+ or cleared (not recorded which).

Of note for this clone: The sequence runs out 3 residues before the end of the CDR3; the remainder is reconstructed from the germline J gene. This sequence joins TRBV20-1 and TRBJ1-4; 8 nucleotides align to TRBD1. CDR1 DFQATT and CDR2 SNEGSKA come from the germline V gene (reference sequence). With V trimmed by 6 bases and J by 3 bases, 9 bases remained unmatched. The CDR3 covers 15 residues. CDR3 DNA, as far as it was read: TGCAGTGCGGGAAACAGGGGGAGGGCTAATGAAAAA. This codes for CSAGNRGRANEK. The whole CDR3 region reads CSAGNRGRANEKLFF.

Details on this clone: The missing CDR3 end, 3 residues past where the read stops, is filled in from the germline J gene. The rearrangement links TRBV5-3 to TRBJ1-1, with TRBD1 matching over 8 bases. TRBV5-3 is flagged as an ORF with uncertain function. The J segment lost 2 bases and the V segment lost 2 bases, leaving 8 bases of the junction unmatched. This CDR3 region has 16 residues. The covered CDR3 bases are TGTGCCAGAAGCTTACCGGGACAGGCGACTAACACTGAA. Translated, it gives CARSLPGQATNTE. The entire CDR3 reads CARSLPGQATNTEAFF.

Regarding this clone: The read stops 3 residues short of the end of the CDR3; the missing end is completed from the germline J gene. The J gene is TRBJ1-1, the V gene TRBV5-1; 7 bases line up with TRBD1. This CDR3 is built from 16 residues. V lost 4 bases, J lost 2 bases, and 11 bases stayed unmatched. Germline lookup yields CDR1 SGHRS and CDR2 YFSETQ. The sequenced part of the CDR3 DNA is TGCGCCAGCAGCCACAGGGGAACTGGGTTTAACACTGAA. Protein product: CASSHRGTGFNTE. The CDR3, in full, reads CASSHRGTGFNTEAFF. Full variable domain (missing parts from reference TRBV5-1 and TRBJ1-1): KAGVTQTPRYLIKTRGQQVTLSCSPISGHRSVSWYQQTPGQGLQFLFEYFSETQRNKGNFPGRFSGRQFSNSRSEMNVSTLELGDSALYLCASSHRGTGFNTEAFFGQGTRLTVV.

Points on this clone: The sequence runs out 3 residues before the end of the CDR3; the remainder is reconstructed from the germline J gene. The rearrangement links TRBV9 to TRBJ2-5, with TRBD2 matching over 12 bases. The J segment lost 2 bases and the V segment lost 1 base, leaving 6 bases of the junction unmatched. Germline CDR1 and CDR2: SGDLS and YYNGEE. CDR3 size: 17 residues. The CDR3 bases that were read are TGTGCCAGCAGCGTAAGCCTAGCGGGGGGGAGACAAGAGACC. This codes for CASSVSLAGGRQET. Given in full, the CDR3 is CASSVSLAGGRQETQYF.

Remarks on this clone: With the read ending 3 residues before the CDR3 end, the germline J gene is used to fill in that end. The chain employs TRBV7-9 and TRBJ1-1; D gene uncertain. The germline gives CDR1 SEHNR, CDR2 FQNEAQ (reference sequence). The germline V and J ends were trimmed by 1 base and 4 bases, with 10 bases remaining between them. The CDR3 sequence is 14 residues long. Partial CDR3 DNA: TGTGCCAGCAGCTTAGTTGCAGGAAGCACTGAA. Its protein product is CASSLVAGSTE. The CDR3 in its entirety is CASSLVAGSTEAFF.

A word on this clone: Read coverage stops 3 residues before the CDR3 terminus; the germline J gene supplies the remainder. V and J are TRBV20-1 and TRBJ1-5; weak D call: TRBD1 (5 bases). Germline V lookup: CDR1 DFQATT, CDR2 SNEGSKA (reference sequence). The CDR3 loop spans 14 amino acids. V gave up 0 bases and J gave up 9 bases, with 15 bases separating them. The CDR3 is CSARDGPHQGPQHF. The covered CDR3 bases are TGCAGTGCTAGAGATGGGCCCCACCAGGGGCCC.

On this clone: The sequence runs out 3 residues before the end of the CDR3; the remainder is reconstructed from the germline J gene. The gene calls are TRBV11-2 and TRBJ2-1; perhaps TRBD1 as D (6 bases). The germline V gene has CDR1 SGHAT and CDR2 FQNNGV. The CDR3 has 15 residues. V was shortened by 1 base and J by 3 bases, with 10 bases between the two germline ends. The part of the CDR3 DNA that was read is TGTGCCAGCAGCTTAGTTTTACAGGGCTACAATGAG. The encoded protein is CASSLVLQGYNE. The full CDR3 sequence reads CASSLVLQGYNEQFF.

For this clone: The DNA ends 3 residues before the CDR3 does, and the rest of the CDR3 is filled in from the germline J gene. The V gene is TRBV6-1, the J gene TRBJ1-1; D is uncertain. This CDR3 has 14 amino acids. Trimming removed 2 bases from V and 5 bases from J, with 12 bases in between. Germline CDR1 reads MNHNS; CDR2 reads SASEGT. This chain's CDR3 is CASSELRAFTEAFF. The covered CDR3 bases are TGTGCCAGCAGTGAACTTAGAGCTTTTACTGAA.

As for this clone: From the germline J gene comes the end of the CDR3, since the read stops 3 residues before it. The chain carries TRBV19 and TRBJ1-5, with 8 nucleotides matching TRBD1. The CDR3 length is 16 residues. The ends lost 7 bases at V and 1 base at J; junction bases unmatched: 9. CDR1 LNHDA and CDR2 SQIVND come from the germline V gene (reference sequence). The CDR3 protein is CASMTGAQPSNQPQHF. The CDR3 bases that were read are TGTGCCAGTATGACAGGGGCCCAACCAAGCAATCAGCCC.

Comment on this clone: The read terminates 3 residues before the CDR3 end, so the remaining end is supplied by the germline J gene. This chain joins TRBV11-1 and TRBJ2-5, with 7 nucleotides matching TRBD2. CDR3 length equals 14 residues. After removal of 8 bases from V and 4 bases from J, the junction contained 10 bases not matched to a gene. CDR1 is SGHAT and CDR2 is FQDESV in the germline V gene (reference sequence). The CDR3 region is CASWGGGKTETQYF. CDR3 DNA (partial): TGTGCCAGCTGGGGGGGAGGAAAAACAGAGACC.

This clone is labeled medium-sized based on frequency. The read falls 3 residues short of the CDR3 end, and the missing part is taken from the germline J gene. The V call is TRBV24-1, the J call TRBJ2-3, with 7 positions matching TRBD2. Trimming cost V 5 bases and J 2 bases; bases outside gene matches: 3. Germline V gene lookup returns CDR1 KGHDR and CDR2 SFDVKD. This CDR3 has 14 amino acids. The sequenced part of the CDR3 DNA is TGTGCCACCAGTGGGGGGACTACCACAGATACG. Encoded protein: CATSGGTTTDT. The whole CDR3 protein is CATSGGTTTDTQYF.

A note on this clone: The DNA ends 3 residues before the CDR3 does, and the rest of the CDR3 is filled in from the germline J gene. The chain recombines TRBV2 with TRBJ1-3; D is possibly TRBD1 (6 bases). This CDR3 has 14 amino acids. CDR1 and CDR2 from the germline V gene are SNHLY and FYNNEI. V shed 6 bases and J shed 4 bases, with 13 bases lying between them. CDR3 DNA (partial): TGTGCCAGCAGCCTACAGGGAAACGGAAACACC. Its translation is CASSLQGNGNT. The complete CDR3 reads CASSLQGNGNTIYF. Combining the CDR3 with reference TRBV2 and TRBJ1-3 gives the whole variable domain EPEVTQTPSHQVTQMGQEVILRCVPISNHLYFYWYRQILGQKVEFLVSFYNNEISEKSEIFDDQFSVERPDGSNFTLKIRSTKLEDSAMYFCASSLQGNGNTIYFGEGSWLTVV.

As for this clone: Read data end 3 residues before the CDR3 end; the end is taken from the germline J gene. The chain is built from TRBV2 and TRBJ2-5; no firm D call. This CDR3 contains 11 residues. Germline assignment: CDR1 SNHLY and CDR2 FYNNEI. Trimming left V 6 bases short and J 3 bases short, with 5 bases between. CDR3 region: CASRTKETQYF. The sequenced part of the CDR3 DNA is TGTGCCAGCAGGACAAAAGAGACC.

This chain's CDR3 is CASSETGANTEAFF. The covered CDR3 bases are TGTGCCAGCAGTGAGACAGGGGCGAACACTGAA. The chain joins TRBV2 to TRBJ1-1; 8 bases agree with TRBD1. The read stops 3 residues short of the end of the CDR3; the missing end is completed from the germline J gene. V lost 3 bases, J lost 1 base, and 1 base stayed unmatched. The CDR3 contains 14 residues. The germline CDR1 and CDR2 sequences are SNHLY and FYNNEI.

The CDR3 spells CASSSRDRAVSEQYF. The CDR3 DNA, read in part, is TGTGCCAGCAGCTCAAGGGACAGGGCTGTTTCCGAG. The chain recombines TRBV7-9 with TRBJ2-7; the match to TRBD1 covers 9 bases. The sequence runs out 3 residues before the end of the CDR3; the remainder is reconstructed from the germline J gene. The CDR3 is 15 amino acids. From germline, CDR1 is SEHNR and CDR2 FQNEAQ (reference sequence). J lost 6 bases, V lost 4 bases, and 10 bases had no gene match. The entire variable domain, with the rest obtained from reference TRBV7-9 and TRBJ2-7, is as follows: DTGVSQNPRHKITKRGQNVTFRCDPISEHNRLYWYRQTLGQGPEFLTYFQNEAQLEKSRLLSDRFSAERPKGSFSTLEIQRTEQGDSAMYLCASSSRDRAVSEQYFGPGTRLTVT.

CDR3: CASGGFTSEAFF. The DNA read from the CDR3 is TGTGCCAGCGGGGGGTTCACCTCTGAA. The chain joins TRBV6-2 or TRBV6-3 to TRBJ1-1; tentatively, D is TRBD1 (5 bases). With the read ending 3 residues before the CDR3 end, the germline J gene is used to fill in that end. The V gene's germline CDR1 is MNHEY and CDR2 SVGEGT. The CDR3 totals 12 residues. The ends were cut back, 8 bases at V and 6 bases at J, with 13 bases in the middle.

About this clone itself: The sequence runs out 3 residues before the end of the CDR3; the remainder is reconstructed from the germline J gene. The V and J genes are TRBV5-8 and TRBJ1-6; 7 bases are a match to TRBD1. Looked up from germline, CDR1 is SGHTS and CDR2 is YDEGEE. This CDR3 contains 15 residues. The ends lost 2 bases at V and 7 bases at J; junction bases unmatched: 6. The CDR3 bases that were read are TGTGCCAGCAGCTTCGGCGACAGGGAAAATTCACCC. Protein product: CASSFGDRENSP. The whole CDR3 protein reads CASSFGDRENSPLHF.

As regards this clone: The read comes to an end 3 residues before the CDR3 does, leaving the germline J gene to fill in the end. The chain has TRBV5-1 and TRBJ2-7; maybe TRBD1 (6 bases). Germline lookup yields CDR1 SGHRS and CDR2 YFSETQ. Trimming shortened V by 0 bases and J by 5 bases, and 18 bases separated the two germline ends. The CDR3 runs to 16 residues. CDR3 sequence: CASSLGSQGHGNEQYF. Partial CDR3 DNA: TGCGCCAGCAGCTTGGGATCCCAGGGGCATGGAAACGAG.

CDR3 loop: CASSLGGGRGEQFF. CDR3 DNA, as far as it was read: TGTGCCAGCAGCTTAGGGGGAGGGAGGGGTGAG. The chain joins TRBV11-2 to TRBJ2-1; TRBD2 agrees at 7 bases. The read ends 3 residues shy of where the CDR3 ends; the end is completed using the germline J gene. From germline, CDR1 is SGHAT and CDR2 FQNNGV. After removal of 1 base from V and 9 bases from J, the junction contained 6 bases not matched to a gene. The CDR3 covers 14 residues.

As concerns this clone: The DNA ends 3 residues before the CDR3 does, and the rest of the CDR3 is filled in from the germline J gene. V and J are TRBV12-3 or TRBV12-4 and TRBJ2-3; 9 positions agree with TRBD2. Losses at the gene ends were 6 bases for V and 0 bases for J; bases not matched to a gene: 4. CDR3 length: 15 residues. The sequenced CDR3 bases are TGTGCCAGCAGACCGACTAGCGGTAGCACAGATACG. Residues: CASRPTSGSTDT. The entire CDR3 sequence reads CASRPTSGSTDTQYF.

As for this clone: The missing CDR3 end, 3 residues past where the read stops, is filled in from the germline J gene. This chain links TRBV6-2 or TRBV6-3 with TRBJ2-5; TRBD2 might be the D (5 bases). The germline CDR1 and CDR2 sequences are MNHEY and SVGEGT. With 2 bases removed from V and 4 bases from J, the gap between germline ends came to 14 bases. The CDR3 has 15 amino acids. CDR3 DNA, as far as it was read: TGTGCCAGCAGTTACACGGCGGGCGCGGGAGAGACC. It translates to CASSYTAGAGET. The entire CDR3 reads CASSYTAGAGETQYF.

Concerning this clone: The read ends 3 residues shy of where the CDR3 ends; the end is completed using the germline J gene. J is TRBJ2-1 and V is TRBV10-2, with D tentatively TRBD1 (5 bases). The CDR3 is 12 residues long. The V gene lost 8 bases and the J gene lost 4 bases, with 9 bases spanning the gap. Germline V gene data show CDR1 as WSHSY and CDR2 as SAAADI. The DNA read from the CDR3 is TGCGCCAGCTCTACAGGTTACAATGAG. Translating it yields CASSTGYNE. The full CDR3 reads CASSTGYNEQFF.

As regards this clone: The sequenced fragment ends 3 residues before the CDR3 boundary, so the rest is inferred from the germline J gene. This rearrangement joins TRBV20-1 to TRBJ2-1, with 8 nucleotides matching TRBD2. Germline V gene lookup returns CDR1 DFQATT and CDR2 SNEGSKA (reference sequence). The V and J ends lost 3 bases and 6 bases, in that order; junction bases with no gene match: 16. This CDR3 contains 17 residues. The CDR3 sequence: CSASNSALRGEPNEQFF. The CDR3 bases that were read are TGCAGTGCTAGTAACTCTGCTTTGCGGGGGGAACCCAATGAG.

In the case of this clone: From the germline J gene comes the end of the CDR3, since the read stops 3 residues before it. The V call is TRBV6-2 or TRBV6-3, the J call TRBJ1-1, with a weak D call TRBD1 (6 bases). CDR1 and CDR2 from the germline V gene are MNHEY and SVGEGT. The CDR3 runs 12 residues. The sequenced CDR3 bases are TGTGCCAGCAGAACCGGGACAAAGGAA. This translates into CASRTGTKE. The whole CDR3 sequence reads CASRTGTKEAFF.

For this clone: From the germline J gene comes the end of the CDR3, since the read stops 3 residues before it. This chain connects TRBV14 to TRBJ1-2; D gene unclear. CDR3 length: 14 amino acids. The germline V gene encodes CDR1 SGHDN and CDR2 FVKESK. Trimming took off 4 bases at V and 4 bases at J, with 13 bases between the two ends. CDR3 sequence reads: CASSRADRAYGYTF. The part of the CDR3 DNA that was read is TGTGCCAGCAGCCGCGCGGATAGAGCCTATGGC.